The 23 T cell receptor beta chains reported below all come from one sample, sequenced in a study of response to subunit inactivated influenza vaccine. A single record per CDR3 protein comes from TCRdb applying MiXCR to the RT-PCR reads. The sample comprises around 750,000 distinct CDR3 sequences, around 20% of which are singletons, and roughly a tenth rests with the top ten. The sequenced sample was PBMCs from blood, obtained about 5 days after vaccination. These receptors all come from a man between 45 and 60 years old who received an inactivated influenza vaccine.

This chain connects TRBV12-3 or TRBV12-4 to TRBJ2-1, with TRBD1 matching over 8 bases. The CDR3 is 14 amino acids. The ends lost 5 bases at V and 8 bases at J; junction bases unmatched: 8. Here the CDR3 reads CASSVPDRVDEQFF. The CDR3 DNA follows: TGTGCCAGCAGTGTTCCGGACAGGGTGGATGAGCAGTTCTTC.

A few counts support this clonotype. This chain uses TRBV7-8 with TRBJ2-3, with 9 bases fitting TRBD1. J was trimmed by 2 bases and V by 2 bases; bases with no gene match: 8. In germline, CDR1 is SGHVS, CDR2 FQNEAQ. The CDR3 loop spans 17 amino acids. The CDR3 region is CASSLLRTGAITDTQYF. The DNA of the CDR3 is TGTGCCAGCAGCTTATTGCGGACAGGGGCGATCACAGATACGCAGTATTTT.

The CDR3: CASSLGQAVGENIQYF. Here the CDR3 DNA reads TGTGCCAGCAGCCTGGGACAGGCGGTCGGGGAAAACATTCAGTACTTC. The chain combines TRBV7-2 with TRBJ2-4; 8 bases match TRBD1. Germline lookup yields CDR1 SGHTA and CDR2 FQGNSA. The CDR3 loop spans 16 amino acids. V shed 5 bases and J 5 bases; nucleotides not matched to a gene: 11.

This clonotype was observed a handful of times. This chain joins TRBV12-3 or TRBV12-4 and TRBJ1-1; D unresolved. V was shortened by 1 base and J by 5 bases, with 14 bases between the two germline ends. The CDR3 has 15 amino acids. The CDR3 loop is CASSLGGGSGTEAFF. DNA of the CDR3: TGTGCCAGCAGTTTAGGGGGAGGGAGTGGAACTGAAGCTTTCTTT.

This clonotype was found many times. CDR3: CSAQRGKETQYF. Here the CDR3 DNA reads TGCAGTGCCCAACGGGGGAAAGAGACCCAGTACTTC. The rearrangement links TRBV20-1 to TRBJ2-5, with D tentatively TRBD2 (6 bases). The germline CDR1 and CDR2 sequences are DFQATT and SNEGSKA (reference sequence). Trimming left V 6 bases short and J 3 bases short, with 11 bases between. The CDR3 totals 12 residues.

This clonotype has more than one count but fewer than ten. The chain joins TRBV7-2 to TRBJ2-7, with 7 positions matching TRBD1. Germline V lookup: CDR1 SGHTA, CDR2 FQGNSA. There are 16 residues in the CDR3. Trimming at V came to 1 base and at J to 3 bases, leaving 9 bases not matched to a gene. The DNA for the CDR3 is TGTGCCAGCAGCTTAGTATCAGGGGGTTCTCGCTACGAGCAGTACTTC. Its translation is CASSLVSGGSRYEQYF.

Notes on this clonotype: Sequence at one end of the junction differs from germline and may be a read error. CDR3: CCARDGLAGSYNEQFF. The CDR3 nucleotides read TGCTGTGCTAGAGACGGACTAGCGGGTTCCTACAATGAGCAGTTCTTC. The rearrangement joins TRBV20-1 to TRBJ2-1, with 11 positions matching TRBD2. CDR1 is DFQATT and CDR2 is SNEGSKA in the germline V gene (reference sequence). This CDR3 is built from 16 residues.

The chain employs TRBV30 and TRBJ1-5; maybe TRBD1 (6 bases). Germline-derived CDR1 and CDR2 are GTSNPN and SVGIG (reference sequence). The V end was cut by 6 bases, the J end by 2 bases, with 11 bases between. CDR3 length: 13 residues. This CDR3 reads CACAGDGNQPQHF. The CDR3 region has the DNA TGTGCCTGCGCAGGGGATGGCAATCAGCCCCAGCATTTT.

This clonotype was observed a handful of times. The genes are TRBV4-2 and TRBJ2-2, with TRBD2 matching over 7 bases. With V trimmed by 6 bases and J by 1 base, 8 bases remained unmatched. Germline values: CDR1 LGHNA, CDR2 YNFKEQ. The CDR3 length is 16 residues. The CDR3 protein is CASSPGTTKNTGELFF. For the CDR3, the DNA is TGTGCCAGCAGTCCCGGGACTACGAAGAACACCGGGGAGCTGTTTTTT.

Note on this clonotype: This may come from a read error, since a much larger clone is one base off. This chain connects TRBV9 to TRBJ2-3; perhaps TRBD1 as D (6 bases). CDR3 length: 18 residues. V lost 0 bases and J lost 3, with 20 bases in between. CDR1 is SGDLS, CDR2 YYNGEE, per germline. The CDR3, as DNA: TGTGCCAGCAGCGTAGCACGGGGTGGGGGACACTTAACAGATACGCAGTATTTT. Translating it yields CASSVARGGGHLTDTQYF.

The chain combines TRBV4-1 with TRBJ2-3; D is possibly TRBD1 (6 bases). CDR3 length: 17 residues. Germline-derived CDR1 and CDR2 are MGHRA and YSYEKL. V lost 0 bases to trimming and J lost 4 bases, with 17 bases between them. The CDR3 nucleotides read TGCGCCAGCAGCCAAGATCCACCAGGGGCTAGGGCAGATACGCAGTATTTT. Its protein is CASSQDPPGARADTQYF.

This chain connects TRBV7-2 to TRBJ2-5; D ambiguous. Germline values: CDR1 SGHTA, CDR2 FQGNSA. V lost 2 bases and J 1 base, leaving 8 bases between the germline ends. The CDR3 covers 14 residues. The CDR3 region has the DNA TGTGCCAGCAGCTTAATGGCCATCCAAGAGACCCAGTACTTC. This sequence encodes CASSLMAIQETQYF. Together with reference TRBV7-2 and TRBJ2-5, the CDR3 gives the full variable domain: GAGVSQSPSNKVTEKGKDVELRCDPISGHTALYWYRQSLGQGLEFLIYFQGNSAPDKSGLPSDRFSAERTGGSVSTLTIQRTQQEDSAVYLCASSLMAIQETQYFGPGTRLLVL.

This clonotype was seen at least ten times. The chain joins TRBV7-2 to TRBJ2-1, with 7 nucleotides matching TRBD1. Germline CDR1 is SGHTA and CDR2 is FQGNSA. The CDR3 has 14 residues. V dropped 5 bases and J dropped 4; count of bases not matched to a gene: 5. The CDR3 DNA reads TGTGCCAGCAGCACCCGGACAGGATACAATGAGCAGTTCTTC. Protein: CASSTRTGYNEQFF.

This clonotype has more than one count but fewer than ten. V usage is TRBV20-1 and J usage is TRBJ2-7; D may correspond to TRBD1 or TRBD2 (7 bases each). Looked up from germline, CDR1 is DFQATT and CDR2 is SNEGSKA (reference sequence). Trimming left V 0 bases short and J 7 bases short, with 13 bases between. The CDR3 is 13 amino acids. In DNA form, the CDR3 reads TGCAGTGCTAGAGATCAGGGGGGGTGGGAGCAGTACTTC. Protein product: CSARDQGGWEQYF.

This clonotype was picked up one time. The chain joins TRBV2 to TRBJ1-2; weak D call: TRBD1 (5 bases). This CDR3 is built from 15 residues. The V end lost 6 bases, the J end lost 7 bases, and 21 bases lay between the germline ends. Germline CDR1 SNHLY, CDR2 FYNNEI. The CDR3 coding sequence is TGTGCCAGCAGAGAACAGACAGTTAGCGGGTCTGGCTACACCTTC. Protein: CASREQTVSGSGYTF.

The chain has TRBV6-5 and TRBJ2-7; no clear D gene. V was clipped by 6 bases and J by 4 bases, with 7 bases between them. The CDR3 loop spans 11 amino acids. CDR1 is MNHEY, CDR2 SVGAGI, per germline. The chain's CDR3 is CASSDQYEQYF. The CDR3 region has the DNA TGTGCCAGCAGCGATCAATACGAGCAGTACTTC.

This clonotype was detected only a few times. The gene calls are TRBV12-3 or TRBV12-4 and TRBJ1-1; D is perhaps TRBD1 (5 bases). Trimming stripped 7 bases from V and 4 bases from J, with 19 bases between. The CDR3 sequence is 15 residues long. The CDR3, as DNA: TGTGCCAGCAACCTAGTAGGACAACCGCGCACTGAAGCTTTCTTT. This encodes CASNLVGQPRTEAFF.

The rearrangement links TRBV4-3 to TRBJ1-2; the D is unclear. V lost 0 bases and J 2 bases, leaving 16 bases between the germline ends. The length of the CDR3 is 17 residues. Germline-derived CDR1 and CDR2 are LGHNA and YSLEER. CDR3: CASSQDTSGRGNYGYTF. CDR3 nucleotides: TGCGCCAGCAGCCAAGACACCTCTGGACGGGGAAACTATGGCTACACCTTC.

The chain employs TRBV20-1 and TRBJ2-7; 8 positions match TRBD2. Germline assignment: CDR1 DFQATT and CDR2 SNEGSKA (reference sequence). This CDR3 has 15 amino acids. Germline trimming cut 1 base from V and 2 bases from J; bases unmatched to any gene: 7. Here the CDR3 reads CSARGSSGSPYEQYF. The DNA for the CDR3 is TGCAGTGCTAGAGGCTCCAGCGGGAGTCCCTACGAGCAGTACTTC.

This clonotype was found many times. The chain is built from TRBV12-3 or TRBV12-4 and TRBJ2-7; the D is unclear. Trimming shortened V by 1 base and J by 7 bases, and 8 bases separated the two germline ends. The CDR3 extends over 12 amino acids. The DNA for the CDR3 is TGTGCCAGCAGTTTAGAATGGTGGGAGCAGTACTTC. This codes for CASSLEWWEQYF.

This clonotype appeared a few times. CDR3 coding DNA: TGCAGTGCTAGTGTCGGTTATGGCTACACCTTC. Encoded protein: CSASVGYGYTF. The chain joins TRBV20-1 to TRBJ1-2; no definite D call. Germline CDR1 reads DFQATT; CDR2 reads SNEGSKA (reference sequence). This CDR3 spans 11 amino acids. Trimming pared 3 bases from V and 5 bases from J, leaving 7 bases between.

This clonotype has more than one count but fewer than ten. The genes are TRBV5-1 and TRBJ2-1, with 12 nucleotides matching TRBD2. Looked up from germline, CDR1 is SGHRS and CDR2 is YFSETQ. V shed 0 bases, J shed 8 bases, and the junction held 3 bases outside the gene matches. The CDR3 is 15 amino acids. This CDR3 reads CASSLGTSGTDEQFF. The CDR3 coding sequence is TGCGCCAGCAGCTTGGGGACTAGCGGGACAGATGAGCAGTTCTTC.

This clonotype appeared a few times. CDR3 loop: CSASQSGRVQPQHF. As DNA, the CDR3 is TGCAGTGCCAGCCAAAGCGGACGGGTTCAGCCCCAGCATTTT. V gene TRBV20-1 combines with J gene TRBJ1-5; no clear D gene. The germline V gene has CDR1 DFQATT and CDR2 SNEGSKA (reference sequence). The CDR3 has 14 amino acids. Trimming removed 6 bases from V and 6 bases from J, with 18 bases in between.